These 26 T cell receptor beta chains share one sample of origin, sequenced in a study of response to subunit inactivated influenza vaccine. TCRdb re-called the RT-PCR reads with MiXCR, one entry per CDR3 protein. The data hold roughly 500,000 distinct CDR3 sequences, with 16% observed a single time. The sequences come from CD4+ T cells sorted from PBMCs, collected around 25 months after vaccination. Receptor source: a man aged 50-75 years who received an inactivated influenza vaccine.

The CDR3 region is CASSLSKGYEQFF. The CDR3 DNA follows: TGTGCCAGCAGCTTGTCAAAGGGGTATGAGCAGTTCTTC. The chain carries TRBV11-2 and TRBJ2-1; D possibly corresponds to TRBD1 (5 bases). This CDR3 is 13 amino acids long. V was cut by 3 bases and J by 8 bases, with 11 bases left in between. Looked up from germline, CDR1 is SGHAT and CDR2 is FQNNGV.

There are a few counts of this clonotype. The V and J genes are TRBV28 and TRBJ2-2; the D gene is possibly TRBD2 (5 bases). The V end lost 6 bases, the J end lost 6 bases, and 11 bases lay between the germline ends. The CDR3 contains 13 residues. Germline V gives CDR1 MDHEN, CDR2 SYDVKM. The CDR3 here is CASRPGGPGELFF. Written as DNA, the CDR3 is TGTGCCAGCAGGCCAGGAGGCCCCGGGGAGCTGTTTTTT. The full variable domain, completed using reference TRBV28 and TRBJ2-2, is DVKVTQSSRYLVKRTGEKVFLECVQDMDHENMFWYRQDPGLGLRLIYFSYDVKMKEKGDIPEGYSVSREKKERFSLILESASTNQTSMYLCASRPGGPGELFFGEGSRLTVL.

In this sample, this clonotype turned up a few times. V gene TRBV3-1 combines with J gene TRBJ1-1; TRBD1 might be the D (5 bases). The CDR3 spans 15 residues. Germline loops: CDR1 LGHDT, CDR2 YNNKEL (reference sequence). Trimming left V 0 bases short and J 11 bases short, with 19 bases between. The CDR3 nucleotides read TGTGCCAGCAGCCAAGACCTTAAAATCGGGGGGTCTGCTTTCTTT. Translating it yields CASSQDLKIGGSAFF.

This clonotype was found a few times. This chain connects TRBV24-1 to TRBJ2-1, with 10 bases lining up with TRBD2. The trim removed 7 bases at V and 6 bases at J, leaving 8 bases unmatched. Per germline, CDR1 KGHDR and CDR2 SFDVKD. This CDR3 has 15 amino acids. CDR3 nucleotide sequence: TGTGCCACCAGCTTTAGCGGGGGGCCGGGCAATGAGCAGTTCTTC. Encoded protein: CATSFSGGPGNEQFF.

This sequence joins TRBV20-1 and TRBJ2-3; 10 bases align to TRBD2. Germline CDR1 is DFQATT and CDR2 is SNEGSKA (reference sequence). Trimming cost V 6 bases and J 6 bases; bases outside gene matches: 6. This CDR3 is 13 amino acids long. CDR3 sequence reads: CSAHGAGGDTQYF. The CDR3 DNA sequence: TGCAGTGCCCATGGAGCGGGAGGGGATACGCAGTATTTT.

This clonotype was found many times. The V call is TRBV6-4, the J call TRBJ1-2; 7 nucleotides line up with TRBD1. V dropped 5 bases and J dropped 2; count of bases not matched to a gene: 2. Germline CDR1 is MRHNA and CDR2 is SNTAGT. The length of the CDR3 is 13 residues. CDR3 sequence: CASSRQGNYGYTF. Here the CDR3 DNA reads TGTGCCAGCAGTCGACAGGGAAACTATGGCTACACCTTC.

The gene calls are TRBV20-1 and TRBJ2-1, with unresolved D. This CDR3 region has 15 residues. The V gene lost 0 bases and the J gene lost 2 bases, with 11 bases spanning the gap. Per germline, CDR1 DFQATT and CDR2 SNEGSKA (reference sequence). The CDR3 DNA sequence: TGCAGTGCTAGAGATGTAGGAAGTACCTACAATGAGCAGTTCTTC. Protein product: CSARDVGSTYNEQFF.

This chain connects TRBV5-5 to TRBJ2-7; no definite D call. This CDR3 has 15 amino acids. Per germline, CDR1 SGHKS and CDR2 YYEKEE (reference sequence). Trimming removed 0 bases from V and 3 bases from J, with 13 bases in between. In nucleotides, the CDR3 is TGTGCCAGCAGCTTGGGGGTATTGGGCTTCTACGAGCAGTACTTC. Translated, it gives CASSLGVLGFYEQYF. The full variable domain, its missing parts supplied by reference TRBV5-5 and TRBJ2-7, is DAGVTQSPTHLIKTRGQQVTLRCSPISGHKSVSWYQQVLGQGPQFIFQYYEKEERGRGNFPDRFSARQFPNYSSELNVNALLLGDSALYLCASSLGVLGFYEQYFGPGTRLTVT.

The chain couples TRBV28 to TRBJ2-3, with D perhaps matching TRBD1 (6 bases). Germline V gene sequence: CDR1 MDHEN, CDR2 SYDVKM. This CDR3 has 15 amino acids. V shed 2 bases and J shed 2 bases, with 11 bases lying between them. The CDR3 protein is CASSLNGGATDTQYF. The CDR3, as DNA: TGTGCCAGCAGTTTAAATGGGGGCGCCACAGATACGCAGTATTTT.

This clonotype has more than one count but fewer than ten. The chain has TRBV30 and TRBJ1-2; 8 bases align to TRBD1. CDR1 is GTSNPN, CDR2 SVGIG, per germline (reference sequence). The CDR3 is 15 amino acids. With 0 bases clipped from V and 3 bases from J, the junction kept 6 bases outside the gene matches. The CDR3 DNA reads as TGTGCCTGGAGTGTAGCGACAGGGGACTACTATGGCTACACCTTC. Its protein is CAWSVATGDYYGYTF.

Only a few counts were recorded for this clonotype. This chain's CDR3 is CASSPYPPSNYGYTF. CDR3 bases: TGTGCCAGCAGTCCCTATCCCCCGTCTAACTATGGCTACACCTTC. The V and J genes are TRBV27 and TRBJ1-2; D call uncertain. Germline CDR1 MNHEY, CDR2 SMNVEV (reference sequence). V lost 5 bases and J 0 bases, leaving 13 bases between the germline ends. CDR3 length: 15 amino acids.

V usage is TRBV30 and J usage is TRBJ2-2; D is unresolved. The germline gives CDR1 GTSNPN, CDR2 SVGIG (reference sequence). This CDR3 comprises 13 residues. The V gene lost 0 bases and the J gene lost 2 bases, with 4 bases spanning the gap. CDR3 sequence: CAWSVPNTGELFF. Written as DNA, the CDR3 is TGTGCCTGGAGTGTTCCTAACACCGGGGAGCTGTTTTTT.

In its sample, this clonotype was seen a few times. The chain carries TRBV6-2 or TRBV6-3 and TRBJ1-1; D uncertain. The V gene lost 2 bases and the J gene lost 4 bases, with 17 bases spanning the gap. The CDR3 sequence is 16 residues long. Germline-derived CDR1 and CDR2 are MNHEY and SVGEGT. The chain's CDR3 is CASSYPGRLRGTEAFF. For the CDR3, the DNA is TGTGCCAGCAGTTACCCTGGAAGGCTCCGAGGCACTGAAGCTTTCTTT.

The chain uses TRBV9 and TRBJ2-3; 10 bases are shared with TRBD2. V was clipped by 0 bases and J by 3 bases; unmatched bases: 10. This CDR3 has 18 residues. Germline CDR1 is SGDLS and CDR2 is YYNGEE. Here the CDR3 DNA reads TGTGCCAGCAGCGTAGACTCCCAGCGGGGGGGCCGTACAGATACGCAGTATTTT. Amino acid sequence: CASSVDSQRGGRTDTQYF. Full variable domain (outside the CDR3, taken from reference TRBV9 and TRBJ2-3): DSGVTQTPKHLITATGQRVTLRCSPRSGDLSVYWYQQSLDQGLQFLIQYYNGEERAKGNILERFSAQQFPDLHSELNLSSLELGDSALYFCASSVDSQRGGRTDTQYFGPGTRLTVL.

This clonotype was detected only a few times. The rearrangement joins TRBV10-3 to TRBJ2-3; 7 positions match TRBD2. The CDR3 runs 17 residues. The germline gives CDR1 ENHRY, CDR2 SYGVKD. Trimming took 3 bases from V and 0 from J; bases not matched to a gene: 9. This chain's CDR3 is CAISDSFLAVSTDTQYF. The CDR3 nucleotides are TGTGCCATCAGTGACAGTTTTCTAGCGGTTAGCACAGATACGCAGTATTTT.

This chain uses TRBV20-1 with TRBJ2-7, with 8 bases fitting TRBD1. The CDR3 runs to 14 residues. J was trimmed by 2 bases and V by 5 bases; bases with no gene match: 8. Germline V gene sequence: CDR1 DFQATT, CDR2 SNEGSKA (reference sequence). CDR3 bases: TGCAGTGCTGGTACCTGGACAGGGACCTACGAGCAGTACTTC. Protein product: CSAGTWTGTYEQYF.

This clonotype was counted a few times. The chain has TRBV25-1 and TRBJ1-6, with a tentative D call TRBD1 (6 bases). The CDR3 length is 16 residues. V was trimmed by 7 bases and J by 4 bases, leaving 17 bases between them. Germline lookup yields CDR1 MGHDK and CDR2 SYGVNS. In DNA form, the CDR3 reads TGTGCCAGCACCTGGGGCAGGGGCGTTTATAATTCACCCCTCCACTTT. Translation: CASTWGRGVYNSPLHF.

The CDR3 nucleotides are TGCAGTGCCCGGGGGGGCGAGCAGTACTTC. Protein: CSARGGEQYF. The gene calls are TRBV20-1 and TRBJ2-7; 8 bases fit TRBD2. After removal of 6 bases from V and 6 bases from J, the junction contained 1 base not matched to a gene. The CDR3 has 10 amino acids. Germline V gene sequence: CDR1 DFQATT, CDR2 SNEGSKA (reference sequence).

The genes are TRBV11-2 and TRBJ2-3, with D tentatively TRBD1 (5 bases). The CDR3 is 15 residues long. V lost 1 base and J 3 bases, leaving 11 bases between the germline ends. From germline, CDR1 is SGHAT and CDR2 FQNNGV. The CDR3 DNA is TGTGCCAGCAGCTTAGTAGGGGTTAGGACAGATACGCAGTATTTT. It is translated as CASSLVGVRTDTQYF. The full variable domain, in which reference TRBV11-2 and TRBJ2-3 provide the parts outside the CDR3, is EAGVAQSPRYKIIEKRQSVAFWCNPISGHATLYWYQQILGQGPKLLIQFQNNGVVDDSQLPKDRFSAERLKGVDSTLKIQPAKLEDSAVYLCASSLVGVRTDTQYFGPGTRLTVL.

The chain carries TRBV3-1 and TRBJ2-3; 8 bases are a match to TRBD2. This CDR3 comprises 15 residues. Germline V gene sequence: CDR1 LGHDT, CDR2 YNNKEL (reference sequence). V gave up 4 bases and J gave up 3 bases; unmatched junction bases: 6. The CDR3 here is CASSPRTSRTDTQYF. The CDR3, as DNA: TGTGCCAGCAGCCCTAGGACTAGCAGAACAGATACGCAGTATTTT.

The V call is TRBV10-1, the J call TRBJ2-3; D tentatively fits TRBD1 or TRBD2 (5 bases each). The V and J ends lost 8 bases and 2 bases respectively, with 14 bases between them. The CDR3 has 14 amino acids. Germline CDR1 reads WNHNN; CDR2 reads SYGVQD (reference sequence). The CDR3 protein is CASSRDLLTDTQYF. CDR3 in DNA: TGCGCCAGCTCCCGGGACCTGCTCACAGATACGCAGTATTTT.

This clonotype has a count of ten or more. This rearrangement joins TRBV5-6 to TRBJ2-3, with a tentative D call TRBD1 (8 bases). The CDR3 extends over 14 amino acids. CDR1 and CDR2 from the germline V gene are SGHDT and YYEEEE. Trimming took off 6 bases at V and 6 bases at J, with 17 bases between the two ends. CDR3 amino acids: CASKGQGGADTQYF. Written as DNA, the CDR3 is TGTGCCAGCAAAGGACAGGGAGGGGCGGATACGCAGTATTTT.

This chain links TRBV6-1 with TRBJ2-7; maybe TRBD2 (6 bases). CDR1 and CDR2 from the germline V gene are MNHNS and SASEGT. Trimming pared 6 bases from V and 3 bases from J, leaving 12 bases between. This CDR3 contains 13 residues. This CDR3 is CASRSSGYYEQYF. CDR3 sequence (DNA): TGTGCCAGCAGGAGTAGCGGTTACTACGAGCAGTACTTC.

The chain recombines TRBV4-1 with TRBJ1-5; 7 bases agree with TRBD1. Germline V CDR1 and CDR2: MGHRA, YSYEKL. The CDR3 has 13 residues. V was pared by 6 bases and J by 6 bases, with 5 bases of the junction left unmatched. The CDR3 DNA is TGCGCCAGCAGTGACAGGGTGGGTCAGCCCCAGCATTTT. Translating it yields CASSDRVGQPQHF.

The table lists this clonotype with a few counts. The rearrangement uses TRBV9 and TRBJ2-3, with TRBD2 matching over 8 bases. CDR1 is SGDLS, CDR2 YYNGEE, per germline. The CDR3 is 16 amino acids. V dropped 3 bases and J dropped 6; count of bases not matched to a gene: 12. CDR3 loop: CASSAHLLAERDTQYF. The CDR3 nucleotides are TGTGCCAGCAGCGCCCACCTACTAGCGGAGCGGGATACGCAGTATTTT.

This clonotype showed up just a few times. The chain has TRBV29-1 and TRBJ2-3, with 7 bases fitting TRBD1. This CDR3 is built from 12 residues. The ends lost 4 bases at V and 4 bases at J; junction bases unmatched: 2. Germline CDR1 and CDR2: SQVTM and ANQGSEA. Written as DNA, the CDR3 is TGCAGCGTTGGCCAGGGGGCAGATACGCAGTATTTT. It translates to CSVGQGADTQYF.